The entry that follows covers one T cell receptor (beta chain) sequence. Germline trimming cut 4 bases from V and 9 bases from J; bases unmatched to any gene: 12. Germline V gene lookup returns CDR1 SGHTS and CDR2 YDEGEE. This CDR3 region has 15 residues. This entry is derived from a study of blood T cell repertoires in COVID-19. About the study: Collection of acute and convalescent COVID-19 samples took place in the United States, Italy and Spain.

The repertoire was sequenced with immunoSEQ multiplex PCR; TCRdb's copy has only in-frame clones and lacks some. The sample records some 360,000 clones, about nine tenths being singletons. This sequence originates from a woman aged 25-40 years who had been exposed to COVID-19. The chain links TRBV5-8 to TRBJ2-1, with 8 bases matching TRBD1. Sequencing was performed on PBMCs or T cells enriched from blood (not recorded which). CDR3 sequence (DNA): TGTGCCAGCAGCGCGGACAGGGTAGGGTTGGGTGAGCAGTTCTTC. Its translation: CASSADRVGLGEQFF.